The 18 T cell receptor beta chains below all came from one sample that was sequenced in a study of graft-versus-host responses after intestinal transplantation. Only in-frame clones appear in the TCRdb table, and some are missing; sequencing was by immunoSEQ multiplex PCR. The sample contains about 57,000 clones, about 90% of which appear only once. The sample in question was PBMCs, obtained 26 days after transplant. These receptors were collected from a human patient who received an intestinal transplant, so some T cells may come from the graft donor.

The chain employs TRBV29-1 and TRBJ2-2, with TRBD1 matching over 9 bases. This CDR3 is 15 amino acids long. The ends lost 7 bases at V and 5 bases at J; junction bases unmatched: 11. Germline loops: CDR1 SQVTM, CDR2 ANQGSEA. The CDR3 spells CSARTGEVGTGELFF. CDR3 DNA: TGCAGCGCCAGGACAGGGGAGGTTGGGACCGGGGAGCTGTTTTTT.

The rearrangement uses TRBV6-1 and TRBJ2-7; D is possibly TRBD2 (5 bases). The germline V gene has CDR1 MNHNS and CDR2 SASEGT. Trimming cost V 0 bases and J 3 bases, with 9 bases left between them. The CDR3 runs 14 residues. CDR3: CASSEAPEGYEQYV. The CDR3 DNA sequence: TGTGCCAGCAGTGAAGCGCCCGAGGGCTACGAGCAGTACGTC.

The V call is TRBV7-3, the J call TRBJ1-4, with D possibly being TRBD1 (6 bases). V was clipped by 2 bases and J by 1 base, with 17 bases between them. The length of the CDR3 is 18 residues. CDR1 and CDR2 (germline): SGHTA, FQGTGA. This CDR3 reads CASSLCRTEGETNEKLFF. CDR3 sequence (DNA): TGTGCCAGCAGCTTATGTCGAACCGAGGGGGAAACTAATGAAAAACTGTTTTTT.

This clone has only one observation. The chain uses TRBV10-2 and TRBJ2-3, with D tentatively TRBD2 (6 bases). From germline, CDR1 is WSHSY and CDR2 SAAADI. V lost 6 bases to trimming and J lost 2 bases, with 6 bases between them. The CDR3 is 12 residues long. DNA for the CDR3: TGCGCCAGCAGGGACTACACAGATACGCAGTATTTT. Its protein product is CASRDYTDTQYF.

This clone was seen once. The chain recombines TRBV11-3 with TRBJ2-1, with a tentative D call TRBD2 (5 bases). V lost 5 bases, J lost 0 bases, and 20 bases lay in between. This CDR3 is built from 18 residues. Germline CDR1 reads SGHNT; CDR2 reads YENEEA. The CDR3 loop is CASSLTFGSPNSYNEQFF. CDR3 DNA: TGTGCCAGCAGCCTCACTTTTGGGAGCCCGAACTCCTACAATGAGCAGTTCTTC. Drawing the rest from reference TRBV11-3 and TRBJ2-1, the complete variable domain is EAGVVQSPRYKIIEKKQPVAFWCNPISGHNTLYWYLQNLGQGPELLIRYENEEAVDDSQLPKDRFSAERLKGVDSTLKIQPAELGDSAVYLCASSLTFGSPNSYNEQFFGPGTRLTVL.

The chain carries TRBV5-1 and TRBJ1-1; 9 nucleotides line up with TRBD1. CDR1 is SGHRS and CDR2 is YFSETQ in the germline V gene. The V segment lost 1 base and the J segment 4 bases; nucleotides outside the gene matches: 2. This CDR3 has 14 residues. The CDR3 coding sequence is TGCGCCAGCAGCTTGACAGGGGGCTCCACTGAAGCTTTCTTT. As protein: CASSLTGGSTEAFF.

The chain recombines TRBV6-4 with TRBJ2-1; 12 bases fit TRBD2. The V gene's germline CDR1 is MRHNA and CDR2 SNTAGT. V lost 4 bases and J lost 6; bases outside the gene matches: 4. This CDR3 contains 15 residues. The DNA for the CDR3 is TGTGCCAGCAGTGGGACTAGCGGGGCGTTCAATGAGCAGTTCTTC. This codes for CASSGTSGAFNEQFF.

The chain employs TRBV7-6 and TRBJ1-2; D remains unclear. This CDR3 has 15 residues. In germline, CDR1 is SGHVS, CDR2 FNYEAQ. Trimming stripped 1 base from V and 0 bases from J, with 9 bases between. The CDR3 sequence: CASSLGEGPNYGYTF. CDR3 DNA sequence: TGTGCCAGCAGCTTAGGAGAGGGCCCTAACTATGGCTACACCTTC.

The chain links TRBV7-8 to TRBJ1-4; 9 bases match TRBD1. V dropped 4 bases and J dropped 7; count of bases not matched to a gene: 10. The CDR3 spans 16 residues. Germline V CDR1 and CDR2: SGHVS, FQNEAQ. The CDR3 bases are TGTGCCAGCAGCTACCGGGACAGGGAGATCGGTGAAAAACTGTTTTTT. The encoded protein is CASSYRDREIGEKLFF. The full variable domain, rest sourced from reference TRBV7-8 and TRBJ1-4, is GAGVSQSPRYKVAKRGQDVALRCDPISGHVSLFWYQQALGQGPEFLTYFQNEAQLDKSGLPSDRFFAERPEGSVSTLKIQRTQQEDSAVYLCASSYRDREIGEKLFFGSGTQLSVL.

CDR3 protein: CASSLEDGHYEQYV. The CDR3 region has the DNA TGTGCCAGCAGCTTAGAGGATGGTCACTACGAGCAGTACGTC. The genes are TRBV7-9 and TRBJ2-7; D call uncertain. CDR3 size: 14 residues. Trimming took 1 base from V and 3 from J, leaving 10 bases between them. Looked up from germline, CDR1 is SEHNR and CDR2 is FQNEAQ (reference sequence).

This clone was seen only once. The genes are TRBV27 and TRBJ2-7; D is possibly TRBD1 (5 bases). Per germline, CDR1 MNHEY and CDR2 SMNVEV (reference sequence). The CDR3 totals 13 residues. Trimming cost V 8 bases and J 4 bases, with 15 bases left between them. The CDR3 DNA is TGTGCCAGCCCCCCCCCAGGGTTGTACGAGCAGTACTTC. Its translation: CASPPPGLYEQYF.

The genes are TRBV19 and TRBJ1-1; perhaps TRBD1 as D (5 bases). This CDR3 comprises 15 residues. V lost 5 bases, J lost 6 bases, and 19 bases lay in between. Germline values: CDR1 LNHDA, CDR2 SQIVND (reference sequence). CDR3 region: CASSPQPGRGAEAFF. CDR3 coding DNA: TGTGCCAGTAGTCCGCAGCCAGGGCGCGGGGCTGAAGCTTTCTTT.

V usage is TRBV11-2 and J usage is TRBJ1-2; 10 nucleotides align to TRBD1. The junction had 8 bases not matched to a gene; V was cut back by 5 bases and J by 5 bases. This CDR3 region has 15 residues. Germline V gene data show CDR1 as SGHAT and CDR2 as FQNNGV. This CDR3 reads CASSPSRTGGYGYTF. The CDR3 bases are TGTGCCAGCAGCCCCTCCCGGACAGGGGGGTATGGCTACACCTTC.

This chain links TRBV27 with TRBJ2-3; 13 bases align to TRBD2. Germline CDR1 MNHEY, CDR2 SMNVEV (reference sequence). Trimming at V came to 4 bases and at J to 14 bases, leaving 3 bases not matched to a gene. This CDR3 is 12 amino acids long. This CDR3 is CASSSLAGGRYF. CDR3 in DNA: TGTGCCAGCAGTTCACTAGCGGGGGGGCGGTATTTT.

This chain connects TRBV15 to TRBJ1-4; D possibly corresponds to TRBD1 (6 bases). The CDR3 spans 17 residues. Germline V gene data show CDR1 as LNHNV and CDR2 as YYDKDF (reference sequence). V shed 3 bases and J shed 5 bases, with 19 bases lying between them. Here the CDR3 reads CATSSLGRGYENEKLFF. In DNA, the CDR3 is TGTGCCACCAGCAGCTTAGGAAGGGGGTACGAGAATGAAAAACTGTTTTTT.

The CDR3 loop reads CASSLGGGHYEQYF. CDR3 nucleotides: TGTGCCAGCAGTTTAGGTGGAGGGCACTACGAGCAGTACTTC. This chain joins TRBV28 and TRBJ2-7, with D perhaps matching TRBD2 (6 bases). CDR3 length: 14 amino acids. Deletions cut 2 bases from V and 3 bases from J, with 11 bases between. From germline, CDR1 is MDHEN and CDR2 SYDVKM.

This rearrangement joins TRBV4-1 to TRBJ1-2, with 11 positions matching TRBD1. The V gene's germline CDR1 is MGHRA and CDR2 YSYEKL. The CDR3 has 16 residues. The trim removed 1 base at V and 5 bases at J, leaving 6 bases unmatched. Here the CDR3 reads CASSQAGDRGRYGYTF. The CDR3 nucleotides read TGCGCCAGCAGCCAAGCCGGGGACAGGGGGAGATATGGCTACACCTTC.

The chain links TRBV4-1 to TRBJ1-4; TRBD1 matches at 9 bases. CDR3 length: 18 residues. The germline gives CDR1 MGHRA, CDR2 YSYEKL. V gave up 2 bases and J gave up 2 bases; unmatched junction bases: 9. CDR3 sequence reads: CASSQMNRGPSTNEKLFF. For the CDR3, the DNA is TGCGCCAGCAGCCAAATGAACAGGGGGCCGTCGACTAATGAAAAACTGTTTTTT.